These T cell receptor beta chains were read from a single sample in a study of technical replicates of blood from a handful of donors. Method: immunoSEQ multiplex PCR; TCRdb's copy keeps in-frame clones and lacks some. The data contain approximately 70,000 clones, 95% to 98% of them singletons. Sequencing used T cells isolated from PBMCs. Source of these receptors: a human donor in good health. Each CDR3 is given with its conserved first and last residue. D genes are given only for firm matches. Size is omitted from some rows. Given values are once, few, many or a class for expanded clones.

>-|TRBV29-1|once|TRBJ1-2
CSVPTADNYGYTF
TGCAGCGTCCCTACGGCGGATAACTATGGCTACACCTTC
>-|TRBV18|-|TRBJ1-5
CASSPAALSNQPQHF
TGTGCCAGCTCACCGGCGGCACTTAGCAATCAGCCCCAGCATTTT
>TRBD1|TRBV27|-|TRBJ1-1
CASSFDRGGTEAFF
TGTGCCAGCAGTTTTGACAGGGGAGGCACTGAAGCTTTCTTT
>-|TRBV7-3|-|TRBJ1-1
CASSDQGGGTEAFF
TGTGCCAGCAGCGATCAAGGCGGCGGCACTGAAGCTTTCTTT
>-|TRBV6-5|-|TRBJ2-5
CASSTGMKETQYF
TGTGCCAGCTCGACAGGAATGAAAGAGACCCAGTACTTC
>-|TRBV15|-|TRBJ2-1
CATSRDGGAYNEQFF
TGTGCCACCAGCAGAGACGGGGGAGCGTACAATGAGCAGTTCTTC
>-|TRBV7-6|-|TRBJ2-1
CASSRMERPNNEQFF
TGTGCCAGCAGCCGAATGGAGCGGCCCAACAATGAGCAGTTCTTC
>TRBD2|TRBV6-1|-|TRBJ2-1
CASTSGEQFF
TGTGCCTCGACTAGCGGTGAGCAGTTCTTC
>-|TRBV6-5|-|TRBJ2-3
CASSANLLDTQYF
TGTGCCAGCAGTGCAAACTTACTAGATACGCAGTATTTT
>-|TRBV4-2|-|TRBJ2-3
CASSQEYEDTQYF
TGTGCCAGCAGCCAAGAATACGAGGATACGCAGTATTTT
>TRBD2|TRBV7-2|-|TRBJ2-3
CASSRKVAGSLVDTQYF
TGTGCCAGCAGCCGGAAAGTAGCGGGTAGTCTAGTGGATACGCAGTATTTT
>-|TRBV11-2|-|TRBJ2-7
CASSLAGDVYEQYF
TGTGCCAGCAGCTTAGCCGGAGATGTCTACGAGCAGTACTTC